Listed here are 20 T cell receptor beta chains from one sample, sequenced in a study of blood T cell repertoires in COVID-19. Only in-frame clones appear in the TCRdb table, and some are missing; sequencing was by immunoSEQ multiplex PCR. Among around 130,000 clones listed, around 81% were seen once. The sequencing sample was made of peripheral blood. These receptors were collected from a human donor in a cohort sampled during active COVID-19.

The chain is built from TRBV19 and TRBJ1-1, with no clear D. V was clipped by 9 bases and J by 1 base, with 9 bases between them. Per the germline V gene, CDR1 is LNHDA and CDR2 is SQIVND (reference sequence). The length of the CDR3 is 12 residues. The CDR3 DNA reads TGTGCCAGCAGGCGGGAGAACACTGAAGCTTTCTTT. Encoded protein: CASRRENTEAFF.

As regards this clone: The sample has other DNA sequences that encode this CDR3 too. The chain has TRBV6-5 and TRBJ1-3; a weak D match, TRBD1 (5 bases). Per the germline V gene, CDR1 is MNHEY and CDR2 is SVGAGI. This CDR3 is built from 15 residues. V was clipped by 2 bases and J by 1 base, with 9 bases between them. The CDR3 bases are TGTGCCAGCAGTTACAGGGGCGCATCTGGAAACACCATATATTTT. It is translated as CASSYRGASGNTIYF.

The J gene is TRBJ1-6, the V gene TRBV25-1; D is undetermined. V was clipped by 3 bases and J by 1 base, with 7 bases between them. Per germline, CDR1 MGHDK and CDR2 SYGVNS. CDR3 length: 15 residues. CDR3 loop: CASSEEQSYNSPLHF. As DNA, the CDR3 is TGTGCCAGCAGTGAGGAGCAGTCCTATAATTCACCCCTCCACTTT.

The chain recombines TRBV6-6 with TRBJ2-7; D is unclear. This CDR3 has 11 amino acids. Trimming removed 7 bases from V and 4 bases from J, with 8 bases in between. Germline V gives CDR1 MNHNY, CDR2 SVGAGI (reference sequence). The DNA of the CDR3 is TGTGCCAGCACCACCACATACGAGCAGTACTTC. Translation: CASTTTYEQYF.

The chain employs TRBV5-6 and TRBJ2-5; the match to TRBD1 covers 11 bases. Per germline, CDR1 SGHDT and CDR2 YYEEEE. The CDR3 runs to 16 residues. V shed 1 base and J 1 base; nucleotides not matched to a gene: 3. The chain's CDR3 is CASSLMGQGVQETQYF. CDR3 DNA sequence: TGTGCCAGCAGCTTGATGGGACAGGGGGTCCAAGAGACCCAGTACTTC.

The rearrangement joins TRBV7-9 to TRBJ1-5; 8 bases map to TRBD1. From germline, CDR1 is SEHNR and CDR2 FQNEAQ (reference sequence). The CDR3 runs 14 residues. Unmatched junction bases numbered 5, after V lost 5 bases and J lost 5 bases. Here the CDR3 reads CASSLDRGDQPQHF. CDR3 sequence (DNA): TGTGCCAGCAGCCTTGACAGGGGTGATCAGCCCCAGCATTTT.

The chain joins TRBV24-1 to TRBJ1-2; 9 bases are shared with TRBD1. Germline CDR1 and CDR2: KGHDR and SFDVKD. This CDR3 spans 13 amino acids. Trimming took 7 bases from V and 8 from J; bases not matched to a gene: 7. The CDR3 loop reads CATRAEDRGGYTF. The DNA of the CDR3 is TGTGCCACCAGGGCCGAGGACAGGGGCGGCTACACCTTC.

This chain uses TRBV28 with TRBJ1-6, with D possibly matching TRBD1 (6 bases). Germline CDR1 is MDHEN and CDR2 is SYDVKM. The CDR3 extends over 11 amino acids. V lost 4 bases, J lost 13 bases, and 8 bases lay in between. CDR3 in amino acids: CASSSRGPLHF. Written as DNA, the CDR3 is TGTGCCAGCAGTTCGAGGGGGCCCCTCCACTTT.

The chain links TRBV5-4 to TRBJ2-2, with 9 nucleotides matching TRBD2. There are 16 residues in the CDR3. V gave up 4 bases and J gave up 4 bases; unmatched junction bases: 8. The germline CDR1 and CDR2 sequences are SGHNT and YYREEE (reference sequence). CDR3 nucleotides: TGTGCCAGCAGCCCTAGGGAGCGGGGGGCCACCGGGGAGCTGTTTTTT. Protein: CASSPRERGATGELFF.

The CDR3, as DNA: TGTGCCAGCAGTGGGGGGCAGGGGGATCAGCCCCAGCATTTT. As protein: CASSGGQGDQPQHF. This sequence joins TRBV2 and TRBJ1-5; TRBD1 matches at 7 bases. Germline CDR1 is SNHLY and CDR2 is FYNNEI. This CDR3 region has 14 residues. Trimming took 4 bases from V and 5 from J; bases not matched to a gene: 5. Filled out from reference TRBV2 and TRBJ1-5, the complete variable domain reads EPEVTQTPSHQVTQMGQEVILRCVPISNHLYFYWYRQILGQKVEFLVSFYNNEISEKSEIFDDQFSVERPDGSNFTLKIRSTKLEDSAMYFCASSGGQGDQPQHFGDGTRLSIL.

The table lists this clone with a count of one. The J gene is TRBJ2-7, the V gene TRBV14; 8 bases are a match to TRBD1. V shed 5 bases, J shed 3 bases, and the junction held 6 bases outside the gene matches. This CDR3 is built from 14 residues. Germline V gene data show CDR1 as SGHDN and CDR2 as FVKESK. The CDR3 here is CASSAQGAFYEQYF. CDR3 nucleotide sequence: TGTGCCAGCAGCGCCCAGGGGGCTTTCTACGAGCAGTACTTC.

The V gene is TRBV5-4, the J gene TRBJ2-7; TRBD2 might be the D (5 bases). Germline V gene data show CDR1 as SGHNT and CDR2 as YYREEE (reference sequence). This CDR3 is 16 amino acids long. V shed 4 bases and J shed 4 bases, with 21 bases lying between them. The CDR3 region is CASSPGGSEGLYEQYF. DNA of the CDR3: TGTGCCAGCAGCCCTGGTGGCTCCGAGGGCCTATACGAGCAGTACTTC.

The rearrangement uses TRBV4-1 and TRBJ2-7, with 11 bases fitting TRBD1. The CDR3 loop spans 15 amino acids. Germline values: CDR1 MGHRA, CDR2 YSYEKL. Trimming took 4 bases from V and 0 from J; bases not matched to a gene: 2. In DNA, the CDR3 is TGCGCCAGCAGCCGGGGGACAGGGGGCTCCTACGAGCAGTACTTC. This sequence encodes CASSRGTGGSYEQYF.

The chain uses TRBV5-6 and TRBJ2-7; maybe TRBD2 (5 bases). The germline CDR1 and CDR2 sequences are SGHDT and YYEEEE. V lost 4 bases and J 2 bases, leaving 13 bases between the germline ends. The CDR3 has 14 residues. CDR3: CASSTYRDAYEQYF. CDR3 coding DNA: TGTGCCAGCAGCACGTACCGGGATGCCTACGAGCAGTACTTC. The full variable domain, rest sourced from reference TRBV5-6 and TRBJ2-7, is DAGVTQSPTHLIKTRGQQVTLRCSPKSGHDTVSWYQQALGQGPQFIFQYYEEEERQRGNFPDRFSGHQFPNYSSELNVNALLLGDSALYLCASSTYRDAYEQYFGPGTRLTVT.

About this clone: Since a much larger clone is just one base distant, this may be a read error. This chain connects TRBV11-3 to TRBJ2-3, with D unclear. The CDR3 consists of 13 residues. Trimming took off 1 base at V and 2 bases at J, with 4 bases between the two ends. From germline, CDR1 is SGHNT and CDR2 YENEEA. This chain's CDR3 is CASSLGLTDTQYF. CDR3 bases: TGTGCCAGCAGCTTAGGTCTCACAGATACGCAGTATTTT.

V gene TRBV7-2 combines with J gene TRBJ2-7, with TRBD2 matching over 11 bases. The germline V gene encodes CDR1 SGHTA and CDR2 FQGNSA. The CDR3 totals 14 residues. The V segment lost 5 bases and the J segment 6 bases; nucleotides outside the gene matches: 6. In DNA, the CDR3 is TGTGCCAGCAGCCCGCTAGCGGGGGGCCCCGAGCAGTACTTC. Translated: CASSPLAGGPEQYF.

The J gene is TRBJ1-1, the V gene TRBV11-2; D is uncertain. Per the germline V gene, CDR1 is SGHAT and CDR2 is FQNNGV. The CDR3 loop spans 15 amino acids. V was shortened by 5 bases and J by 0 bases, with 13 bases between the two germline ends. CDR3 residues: CASSLDFLMNTEAFF. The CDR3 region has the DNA TGTGCCAGCAGCCTCGATTTTCTAATGAACACTGAAGCTTTCTTT.

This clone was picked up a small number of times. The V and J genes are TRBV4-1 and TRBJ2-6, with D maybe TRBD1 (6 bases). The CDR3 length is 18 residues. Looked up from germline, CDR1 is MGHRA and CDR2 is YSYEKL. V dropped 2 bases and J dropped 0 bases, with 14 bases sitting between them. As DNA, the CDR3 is TGCGCCAGCAGCCAACCGGGACAACTCTTCTCTGGGGCCAACGTCCTGACTTTC. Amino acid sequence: CASSQPGQLFSGANVLTF.

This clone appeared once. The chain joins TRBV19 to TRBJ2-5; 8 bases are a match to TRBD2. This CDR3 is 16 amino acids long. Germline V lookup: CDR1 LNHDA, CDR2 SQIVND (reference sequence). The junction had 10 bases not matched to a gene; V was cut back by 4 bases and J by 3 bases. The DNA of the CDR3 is TGTGCCAGTAGTACCATCCTGGCCGGGGGGGAAGAGACCCAGTACTTC. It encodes CASSTILAGGEETQYF.

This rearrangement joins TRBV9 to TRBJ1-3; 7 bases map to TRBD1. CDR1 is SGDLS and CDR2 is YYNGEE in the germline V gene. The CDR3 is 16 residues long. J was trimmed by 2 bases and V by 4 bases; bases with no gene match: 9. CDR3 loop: CASSILGTDPGNTIYF. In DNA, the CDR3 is TGTGCCAGCAGCATACTAGGGACAGACCCTGGAAACACCATATATTTT.